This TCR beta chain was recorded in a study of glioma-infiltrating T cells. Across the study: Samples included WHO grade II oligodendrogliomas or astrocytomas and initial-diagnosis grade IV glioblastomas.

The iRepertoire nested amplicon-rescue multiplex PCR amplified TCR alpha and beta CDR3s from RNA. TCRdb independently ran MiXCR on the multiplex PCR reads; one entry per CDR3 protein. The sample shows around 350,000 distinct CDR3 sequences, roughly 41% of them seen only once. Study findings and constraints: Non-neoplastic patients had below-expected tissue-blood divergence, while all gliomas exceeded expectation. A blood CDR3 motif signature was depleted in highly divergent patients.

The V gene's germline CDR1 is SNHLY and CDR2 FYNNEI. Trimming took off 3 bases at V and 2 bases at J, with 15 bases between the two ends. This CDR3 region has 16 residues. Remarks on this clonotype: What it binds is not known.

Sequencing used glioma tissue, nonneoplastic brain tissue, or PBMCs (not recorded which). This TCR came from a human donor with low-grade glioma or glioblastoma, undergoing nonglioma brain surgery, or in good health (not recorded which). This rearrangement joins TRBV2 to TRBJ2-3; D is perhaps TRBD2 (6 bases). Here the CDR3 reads CASSDPSGLTTDTQYF. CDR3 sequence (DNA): TGTGCCAGCAGTGATCCCAGCGGGCTAACCACAGATACGCAGTATTTT.